These 4 T cell receptor beta chains share one sample of origin, sequenced in a study of blood T cell repertoires in COVID-19 (dated by TCRdb to 2018 to 2021). Library construction relied on the immunoSEQ multiplex PCR assay. TCRdb provides this immuneACCESS table in a form limited to in-frame rearrangements. Some clones are lacking; in checked studies, under half of them reflect an unresolved V gene, and why the rest are absent is not known. The sample records under 300,000 clones, over 80% of which are singletons. In total, the top ten clones hold about 1.2% of the sample. The sequenced sample was PBMCs or T cells enriched from blood (not recorded which). These receptor sequences come from a human donor in a cohort exposed to, infected with or recovered from COVID-19 (not recorded which). The donor label of this sample is uncertain.

V gene TRBV28 combines with J gene TRBJ1-1; a weak D match, TRBD1 (5 bases). Trimming shortened V by 4 bases and J by 3 bases, and 9 bases separated the two germline ends. The CDR3 extends over 13 amino acids. CDR1 is MDHEN, CDR2 SYDVKM, per germline. This CDR3 is CASSSLTDTEAFF. The CDR3 region has the DNA TGTGCCAGCAGTTCCTTGACAGACACTGAAGCTTTCTTT.

The sample holds one count of this clone. J is TRBJ2-5 and V is TRBV4-1, with 12 nucleotides matching TRBD2. CDR3 size: 19 residues. From germline, CDR1 is MGHRA and CDR2 YSYEKL. V lost 5 bases, J lost 2 bases, and 15 bases stayed unmatched. In DNA form, the CDR3 reads TGCGCCAGCAGCTCCCGGGGACTAGCGGGCTCACGACTTCAAGAGACCCAGTACTTC. Residues: CASSSRGLAGSRLQETQYF.

The V call is TRBV4-3, the J call TRBJ2-1, with TRBD2 matching 8 bases. The J segment lost 9 bases and the V segment lost 4 bases, leaving 2 bases of the junction unmatched. Looked up from germline, CDR1 is LGHNA and CDR2 is YSLEER. This CDR3 is built from 12 residues. The CDR3 sequence: CASSPGGGEQFF. The CDR3, as DNA: TGCGCCAGCAGCCCGGGGGGGGGTGAGCAGTTCTTC.

This sequence joins TRBV19 and TRBJ1-1, with TRBD1 matching over 8 bases. The V gene end was trimmed by 6 bases and the J gene end by 4 bases; junction bases not matched to a gene: 4. Germline V gene lookup returns CDR1 LNHDA and CDR2 SQIVND (reference sequence). The CDR3 contains 13 residues. In DNA form, the CDR3 reads TGTGCCAGTAGGGCGGACAGGGCCACTGAAGCTTTCTTT. It encodes CASRADRATEAFF.